This TCR beta chain derives from a study of a mutant IDH1 vaccine in newly diagnosed glioma. At the level of the study: Patients got radiotherapy, temozolomide, or both beforehand, and most got both. Findings of the study overall: Among patients, around 95% showed immune responses induced by the vaccine. Pseudoprogression seemed unlinked to shifts in top peripheral T cell clonotypes.

On this clone itself: The antigen is not known.

The CDR3 consists of 13 residues. Between the trimmed V and J ends, which lost 6 bases and 6 bases, there was a span of 12 bases. CDR1 and CDR2 (germline): SNHLY, FYNNEI. Time point denoted: baseline, week 1 (first vaccination visit). Regarding treatment: pre-vaccination baseline after standard-of-care therapy. Some clones are missing from TCRdb's copy, which holds only in-frame ones; the method was immunoSEQ multiplex PCR. The profile shows about 67,000 clones, around 88% of them singletons. This clonotype was obtained from a woman in her late teens or twenties with glioma. Some clones in this sample may be carry-over from other donors' samples. The chain is built from TRBV2 and TRBJ2-1; D gene uncertain. The sample in question was peripheral blood mononuclear cells (PBMCs), obtained from a glioma patient treated with radiotherapy, temozolomide or both. CDR3 sequence (DNA): TGTGCCAGCAGCGCAGTCGACGGCAATGAGCAGTTCTTC. It codes for CASSAVDGNEQFF.